Here is one TCR beta chain with its context. Assay: immunoSEQ multiplex PCR; the TCRdb copy retains only in-frame clones and omits some. Here the sample spans more than 30,000 clones, around three quarters being singletons. J gave up 6 bases and V 2 bases, and 10 bases lay outside the gene matches. Looked up from germline, CDR1 is LGHDT and CDR2 is YNNKEL (reference sequence). The CDR3 loop spans 15 amino acids. This sample was taken from a study of blood T cell repertoires in COVID-19. The sequenced sample was peripheral blood. The clonotype comes from a woman in her seventies with acute or convalescent COVID-19. This chain joins TRBV3-1 (or the pseudogene TRBV3-2) and TRBJ2-7; 7 bases fit TRBD2. The CDR3 nucleotides read TGTGCCAGCAGCCAATATAAAGGCGGGAGTTCCGAGCAGTACTTC. Protein sequence: CASSQYKGGSSEQYF.